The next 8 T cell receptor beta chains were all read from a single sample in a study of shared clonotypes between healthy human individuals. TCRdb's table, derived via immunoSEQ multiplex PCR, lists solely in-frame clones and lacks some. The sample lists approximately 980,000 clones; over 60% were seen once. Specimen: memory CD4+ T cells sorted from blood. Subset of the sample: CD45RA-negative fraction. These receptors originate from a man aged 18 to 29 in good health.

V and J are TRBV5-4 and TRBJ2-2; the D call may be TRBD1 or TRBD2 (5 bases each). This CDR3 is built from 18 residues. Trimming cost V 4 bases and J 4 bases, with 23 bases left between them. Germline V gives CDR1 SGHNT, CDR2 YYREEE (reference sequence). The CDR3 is CASSPPPGPSRGTGELFF. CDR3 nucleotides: TGTGCCAGCAGCCCACCCCCGGGACCCTCCCGCGGCACCGGGGAGCTGTTTTTT.

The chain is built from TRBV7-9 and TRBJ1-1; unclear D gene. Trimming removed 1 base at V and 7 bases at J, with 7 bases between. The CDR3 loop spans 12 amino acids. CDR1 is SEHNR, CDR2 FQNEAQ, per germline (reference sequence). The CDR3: CASSLERDEAFF. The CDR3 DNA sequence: TGTGCCAGCAGCTTAGAGAGGGATGAAGCTTTCTTT.

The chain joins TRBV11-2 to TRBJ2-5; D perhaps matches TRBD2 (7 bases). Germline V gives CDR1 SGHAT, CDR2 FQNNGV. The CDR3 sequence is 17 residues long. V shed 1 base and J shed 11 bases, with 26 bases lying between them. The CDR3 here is CASSLGPNRVLAGEQYF. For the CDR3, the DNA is TGTGCCAGCAGCTTAGGCCCCAACAGGGTCTTAGCGGGTGAGCAGTACTTC. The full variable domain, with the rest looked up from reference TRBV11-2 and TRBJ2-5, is EAGVAQSPRYKIIEKRQSVAFWCNPISGHATLYWYQQILGQGPKLLIQFQNNGVVDDSQLPKDRFSAERLKGVDSTLKIQPAKLEDSAVYLCASSLGPNRVLAGEQYFGPGTRLLVL.

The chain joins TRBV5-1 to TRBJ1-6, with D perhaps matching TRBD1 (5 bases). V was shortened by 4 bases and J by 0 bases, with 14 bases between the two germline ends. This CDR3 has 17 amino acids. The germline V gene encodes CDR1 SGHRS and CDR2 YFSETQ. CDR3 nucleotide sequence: TGCGCCAGCAGCGCCACGGACATGAGCTCCTATAATTCACCCCTCCACTTT. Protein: CASSATDMSSYNSPLHF.

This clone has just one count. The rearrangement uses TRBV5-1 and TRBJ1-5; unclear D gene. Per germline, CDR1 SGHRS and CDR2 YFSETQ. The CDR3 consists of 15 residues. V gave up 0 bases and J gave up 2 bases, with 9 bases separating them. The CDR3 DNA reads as TGCGCCAGCAGCTTGGACGGGAGCCGCAATCAGCCCCAGCATTTT. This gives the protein CASSLDGSRNQPQHF.

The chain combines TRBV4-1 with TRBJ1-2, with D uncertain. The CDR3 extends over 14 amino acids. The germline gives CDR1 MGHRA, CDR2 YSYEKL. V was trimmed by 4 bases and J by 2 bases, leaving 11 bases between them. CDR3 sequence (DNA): TGCGCCAGCAGCCCGGACGGCCTAAACTATGGCTACACCTTC. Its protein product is CASSPDGLNYGYTF.

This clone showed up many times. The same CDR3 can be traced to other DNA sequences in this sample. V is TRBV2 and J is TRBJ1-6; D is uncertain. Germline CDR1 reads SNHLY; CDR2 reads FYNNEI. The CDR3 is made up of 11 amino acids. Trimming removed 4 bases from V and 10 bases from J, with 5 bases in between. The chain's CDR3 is CASSGSSPLHF. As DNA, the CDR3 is TGTGCCAGCAGTGGGTCCTCACCCCTCCACTTT.

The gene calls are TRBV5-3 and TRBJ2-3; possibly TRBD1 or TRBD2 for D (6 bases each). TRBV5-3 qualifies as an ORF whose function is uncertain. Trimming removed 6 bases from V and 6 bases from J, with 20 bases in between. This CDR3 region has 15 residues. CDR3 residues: CARIARWGARDTQYF. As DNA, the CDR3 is TGTGCCAGAATAGCACGGTGGGGGGCCCGGGATACGCAGTATTTT.